The present entry profiles one T cell receptor (beta chain) with its context. Its specific antigen is unknown. No base quality values were provided; no much bigger clone lies one nucleotide off. The sample belongs to a study of cytomegalovirus exposure and HLA in healthy donors (dated by TCRdb to about 2017). At the level of the whole study: An earlier analysis of 587 of the donors reported 250 to 300 Gb of sequence data and approximately 120 million unique TCR beta sequences obtained from 150 million to 200 million T cells. The genetic ancestry cluster associated with self-reported Caucasian donors included approximately 85% of the roughly 400 genotyped donors. Typing coverage differed by locus: A, B, C, DRB1 and DQB1 were typed in roughly 620-630 donors, DQA1 in approximately 520, DPA1 in some 610, and DPB1 in 400 to 490. Rather than drawing on any new phenotypic data, the later analysis identified candidate immune exposures from TCR beta sequences and the way those sequences occurred across donors. HLA typing covered class I and class II loci at four-digit resolution. All discovery cohort repertoires had been generated using a single sequencing platform. To study patterns of TCR occurrence, a later analysis re-analyzed previously published TCR beta repertoires from around 670 donors and added high-resolution HLA genotyping. Because of strong linkage in the cohort, roughly five DR-DQ haplotypes were treated as single units for association and clustering. In an earlier analysis of 500 to 650 of the donors, high-throughput TCR beta sequencing was used to judge whether each TCR beta V gene segment behaved as functional or pseudogenic. The study used immunosequencing to profile the T cell repertoires of more than 650 subjects and linked those repertoires to cytomegalovirus serostatus. Donor age, sex, ethnicity and CMV serostatus were collected together with the repertoire data. The study aimed to test whether signatures of past pathogen exposure could be identified by cataloging public T cell receptors. In addition to the first cohort of 650 to 750 subjects, a separate validation cohort of 120 different subjects was used. A later genetic analysis took genome-wide SNP genotypes for about 55% of the 666 donors and used that subset as a discovery cohort. To predict cytomegalovirus infection status, the study brought together high-throughput TCR immunosequencing, statistical association of individual TCRs with disease status, and machine learning. Among 398 genotyped donors of the cohort, an average of around 240,000 unique TCR beta nucleotide sequences were sequenced per donor, around 20% of them non-productive. Roughly 290 gigabases of sequencing data and around 80 million unique TCR sequences made up an early release that covered several hundred HLA-typed donors. Overall results and qualifications from the work: In a later analysis, the rate of TCR association differed among HLA loci, with DRB1 alleles having the most associated TCRs and HLA-C alleles having the fewest. The authors suggested that the approach could potentially be generalized to other disease states and immunological phenotypes. This cohort had only TCR beta chains sequenced, and the lack of alpha or paired-chain data limited which features could be detected. Compared with equally common non-associated chains, HLA-associated TCR beta chains in a later analysis were more clonally expanded and had lower generation probabilities. According to a later analysis, parvovirus B19, influenza, CMV and Epstein-Barr virus appeared linked to several top co-occurrence clusters. The earlier analysis of approximately 590 of the donors excluded 15 to 20 rarely observed V segments, including chromosome 9 orphons, because counts were too low. For the cohort, immune exposure information was limited to CMV serostatus. Presence/absence analyses assumed roughly uniform sequencing depth across donors, an assumption that may not hold. When HLA alleles, especially DR and DQ, strongly co-occurred, attributing TCR associations to individual alleles was difficult. The classifier was reported to diagnose cytomegalovirus status with high specificity and sensitivity in both the original cohort and the validation cohort. According to a later analysis, most CMV-associated TCR beta chains appeared to be HLA-restricted, and the HLA associations seemed to be driven largely by CMV exposure. Because HLA typing was unavailable for some donors at each locus, only the typed subset was used in association tests. Compared with the approximately 670-donor mean, donors in an Asian-associated ancestry cluster had fewer N-insertions in productive TCRs, according to a later genetic analysis. Most TCR sequences were seen in very few donors, while some public TCRs were found in many individuals. A group of highly shared sequence variants was considered likely to be a technical artifact of the sequencing pipeline. The study gave a list of 150 to 200 TCR beta chains associated with cytomegalovirus. Because the 87-base-pair reads could not distinguish some IMGT-functional V segments, including TRBV6-2 and TRBV6-3, those segments were excluded. A further reported finding was that TCR beta sequences accurately predicted the HLA-A and HLA-B alleles for most subjects in the first cohort. Three of the identified cytomegalovirus-associated TCR beta chains were confirmed in vitro to be specific for cytomegalovirus antigens. Specific HLA alleles were associated with some 15,000 TCR beta sequences at a false discovery rate of 0.05 in a later analysis. In an earlier analysis of about 600 of the donors, most TCR beta V segments appeared in productive rearrangements about 87% or about 30% of the time, broadly matching IMGT annotations. V-gene and J-gene trimming of TCR beta chains was associated with a missense DCLRE1C variant in a later genetic analysis, and the association was replicated in an independent cohort. Correlated functional status among segregating V segments might reflect linkage disequilibrium, but an unknown experimental factor could not be ruled out.

The cohort was made up of approximately 670 healthy bone marrow donors. At the time of sampling, every cohort member was nominally healthy, though immune exposures that went unrecorded were likely present. Of the 700 or so cohort members, around 290 had a positive CMV serostatus and about 400 had a negative one, while no CMV serostatus was recorded for the donor. Every donor gave a peripheral blood sample, and the peripheral blood mononuclear cells from that sample were used for TCR beta sequencing. The Qiagen DNeasy Blood Extraction Kit was used to extract genomic DNA from the blood cell samples. V loses 4 bases of germline sequence and J loses 4 bases, and the interval between the two ends is 19 bases. The germline V gene encodes CDR1 MGHRA and CDR2 YSYEKL. Including cysteine and phenylalanine, the CDR3 has 17 amino acids. Only the CDR3 DNA stays, 51 bases, in frame from base 1. The receptor library was made with the immunoSEQ multiplex PCR assay. For the multiplex PCR, a mixture combining 60 forward primers for TCR Vbeta segments and 13 reverse primers for TCR Jbeta segments was used. A multiplex PCR assay on genomic DNA amplified the CDR3 region of rearranged TCR beta genes. The amplified TCR beta libraries were sequenced on the Illumina HiSeq System as 87-base-pair reads. As for how the authors treated the data: Across the 500 to 700 repertoires, a later analysis counted roughly 84 million unique TCR beta chains, some 11 million of which were shared by at least two donors. A nearest-neighbor algorithm error-corrected the raw reads and collapsed the reads into unique sequences, merging closely related sequences to remove PCR and sequencing errors. To assign V, D and J gene segments, CDR3 sequences were aligned to IMGT reference sequences. Each retained sequence needed at least a six-nucleotide match to both a V gene segment and a J gene segment. Rearrangements were classified as productive when the CDR3 lacked stop codons and remained in frame with V and J, and all other rearrangements were classified as non-productive. CDR3 was defined according to IMGT convention as the region running from the second conserved V-encoded cysteine to the conserved J-encoded phenylalanine. Sequences without an unambiguous match to a single V gene segment were excluded from the earlier analysis of several hundred of the donors. An earlier analysis of a few hundred of the donors called V segments functional above 56.7% productive rearrangements and segregating when the between-donor standard deviation exceeded 5%. A statistical classification framework was built for diagnosing cytomegalovirus status from the catalog of TCR beta chain sequences. V and J gene assignment, in a later analysis, came from comparing TCR nucleotide sequences with IMGT/GENE-DB human TR gene sequences. In a later analysis, CDR3 sequences and most-parsimonious VDJ recombination scenarios were assigned using the TCRdist pipeline. A later analysis defined each TCR beta chain by its CDR3 amino acid sequence plus V-gene family, and excluded reads lacking a unique V-gene family. In a later analysis, 500 to 700 highly shared, low-generation-probability nucleotide sequences were removed to address suspected cross-contamination and a sequencing artifact. In a later analysis, a clonal expansion index was calculated for each public chain from normalized within-repertoire ranks of inferred template counts. In a later analysis, generation probabilities were computed with a VDJ recombination model fitted to out-of-frame rearrangements, and the resulting probabilities were checked against IGoR. Hypergeometric tests were used in a later analysis to score TCR-TCR, TCR-HLA and TCR-CMV co-occurrence, with a repertoire-size bias correction applied to the TCR pairs. False discovery rates were estimated in a later analysis by permuting HLA or CMV assignments 20 times. In a later analysis, co-occurring TCRs were grouped with DBSCAN, and TCRdist sequence similarity was added when clustering was performed within HLA-allele-positive subsets. Co-occurrence clustering excluded repertoires with fewer than 30,000 or more than 120,000 public chains, plus five with anomalous nucleotide sharing. In TCRdb, the immuneACCESS table is reduced to in-frame sequences with V and J assigned. These tables do not hold every clone; where another copy was compared, an unresolved V gene accounts for under half, and the others remain unexplained. V, J and clone size were drawn from that table, and D and trimming were deduced from the DNA. The sample contains 250,000 or so clones, about 84% of them found a single time. Clones ranked in the top ten supply over 1% of the sample.

This receptor was obtained from a human donor in good health. The sequencing sample was made of PBMCs. The chain couples TRBV4-1 to TRBJ2-2; perhaps TRBD2 is the D gene, with 5 bases matching. The CDR3 amino acid sequence is: CASSPYGRAVGTGELFF. DNA sequence: TGCGCCAGCAGCCCATACGGTCGAGCGGTTGGCACCGGGGAGCTGTTTTTT.